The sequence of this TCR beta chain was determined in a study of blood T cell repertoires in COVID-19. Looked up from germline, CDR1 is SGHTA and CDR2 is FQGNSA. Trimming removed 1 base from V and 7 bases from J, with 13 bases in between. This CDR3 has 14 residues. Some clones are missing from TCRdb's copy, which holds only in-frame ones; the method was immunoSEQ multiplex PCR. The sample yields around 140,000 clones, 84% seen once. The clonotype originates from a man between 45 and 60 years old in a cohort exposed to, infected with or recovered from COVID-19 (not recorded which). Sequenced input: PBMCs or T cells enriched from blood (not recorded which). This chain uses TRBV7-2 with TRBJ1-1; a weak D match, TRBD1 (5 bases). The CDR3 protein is CASSLGRLRGEAFF. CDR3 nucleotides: TGTGCCAGCAGCTTAGGACGCCTTAGGGGTGAAGCTTTCTTT.